What follows are 19 T cell receptor beta chains derived from one specimen sequenced in a study of OX40 agonist ivuxolimab in advanced cancers. Clones were sequenced by immunoSEQ multiplex PCR, and TCRdb holds only the in-frame ones, with some missing. The sample gives approximately 87,000 clones, 80% to 90% of which show up once; over 4% is in the top ten. The material was CD4+ or CD8+ T cells sorted from blood, obtained in a trial of the OX40 agonist ivuxolimab. These receptors all stem from an adult with an advanced solid tumor such as melanoma, head and neck, liver or kidney cancer.

The rearrangement links TRBV9 to TRBJ1-4; 8 bases are shared with TRBD1. CDR3 length: 13 amino acids. Germline trimming cut 4 bases from V and 8 bases from J; bases unmatched to any gene: 4. Germline CDR1 is SGDLS and CDR2 is YYNGEE. The CDR3 is CASSSGQGEKLFF. As DNA, the CDR3 is TGTGCCAGCAGCTCCGGACAGGGAGAAAAACTGTTTTTT.

The V gene is TRBV2, the J gene TRBJ1-1; 8 nucleotides agree with TRBD1. After removal of 6 bases from V and 1 base from J, the junction contained 4 bases not matched to a gene. In germline, CDR1 is SNHLY, CDR2 FYNNEI. The CDR3 has 14 residues. The CDR3 DNA sequence: TGTGCCAGCAGCTTCGACAGGGGGAACACTGAAGCTTTCTTT. Its protein product is CASSFDRGNTEAFF. Full variable domain (missing parts from reference TRBV2 and TRBJ1-1): EPEVTQTPSHQVTQMGQEVILRCVPISNHLYFYWYRQILGQKVEFLVSFYNNEISEKSEIFDDQFSVERPDGSNFTLKIRSTKLEDSAMYFCASSFDRGNTEAFFGQGTRLTVV.

J is TRBJ1-2 and V is TRBV6-7, with D possibly being TRBD1 (6 bases). TRBV6-7 is noted as an ORF with a role that remains uncertain. The V gene lost 0 bases and the J gene lost 0 bases, with 17 bases spanning the gap. The CDR3 loop spans 18 amino acids. This chain's CDR3 is CASSYSGVRGPSNYGYTF. DNA of the CDR3: TGTGCCAGCAGTTACTCGGGGGTCAGGGGCCCCTCTAACTATGGCTACACCTTC.

The chain is built from TRBV6-6 and TRBJ2-6; D gene unclear. The germline V and J ends were trimmed by 4 bases and 0 bases, with 10 bases remaining between them. The CDR3 totals 16 residues. CDR1 and CDR2 from the germline V gene are MNHNY and SVGAGI (reference sequence). The CDR3 DNA sequence: TGTGCCAGCAGTTCAGCGACAAGCTCTGGGGCCAACGTCCTGACTTTC. This codes for CASSSATSSGANVLTF.

This clone was counted a single time. The chain links TRBV18 to TRBJ2-7; TRBD1 agrees at 7 bases. Germline values: CDR1 KGHSH, CDR2 LQKENI. Trimming removed 2 bases from V and 3 bases from J; junction bases left unmatched: 7. There are 15 residues in the CDR3. CDR3 nucleotides: TGTGCCAGCTCACCAGGAGGAGACAGGGACTACGAGCAGTACTTC. Translating gives CASSPGGDRDYEQYF. The whole variable domain, remainder taken from reference TRBV18 and TRBJ2-7, is NAGVMQNPRHLVRRRGQEARLRCSPMKGHSHVYWYRQLPEEGLKFMVYLQKENIIDESGMPKERFSAEFPKEGPSILRIQQVVRGDSAAYFCASSPGGDRDYEQYFGPGTRLTVT.

The V and J genes are TRBV6-1 and TRBJ1-5; TRBD1 might be the D (5 bases). In germline, CDR1 is MNHNS, CDR2 SASEGT. The length of the CDR3 is 15 residues. The germline V and J ends were trimmed by 7 bases and 0 bases, with 13 bases remaining between them. As DNA, the CDR3 is TGTGCCAGCAACGATGGACATCATAGCAATCAGCCCCAGCATTTT. It translates to CASNDGHHSNQPQHF.

This chain joins TRBV28 and TRBJ1-1; no firm D call. CDR1 is MDHEN, CDR2 SYDVKM, per germline. The CDR3 runs 12 residues. V gave up 1 base and J gave up 4 bases, with 4 bases separating them. CDR3 amino acids: CASSLLGTEAFF. As DNA, the CDR3 is TGTGCCAGCAGTTTATTAGGCACTGAAGCTTTCTTT.

The chain is built from TRBV29-1 and TRBJ2-1; 7 bases match TRBD1. V was pared by 5 bases and J by 4 bases, with 8 bases of the junction left unmatched. Germline-derived CDR1 and CDR2 are SQVTM and ANQGSEA. The CDR3 is 14 amino acids. The CDR3 DNA sequence: TGCAGCGTTAAAAAGGGGGCTTCATACAATGAGCAGTTCTTC. This codes for CSVKKGASYNEQFF.

This chain uses TRBV9 with TRBJ2-2; the D gene is possibly TRBD1 (6 bases). The CDR3 extends over 14 amino acids. Per the germline V gene, CDR1 is SGDLS and CDR2 is YYNGEE. Trimming removed 0 bases at V and 5 bases at J, with 8 bases between. The CDR3 is CASSVAGQTGELFF. The CDR3 DNA sequence: TGTGCCAGCAGCGTAGCCGGACAGACCGGGGAGCTGTTTTTT.

The chain couples TRBV18 to TRBJ1-1; D ambiguous. Germline V gene sequence: CDR1 KGHSH, CDR2 LQKENI. Trimming removed 3 bases from V and 1 base from J, with 12 bases in between. The CDR3 contains 15 residues. The CDR3 loop is CASSPPSGKNTEAFF. CDR3 nucleotide sequence: TGTGCCAGCTCACCCCCCTCGGGCAAGAACACTGAAGCTTTCTTT.

J is TRBJ1-6 and V is TRBV19, with D perhaps TRBD1 (5 bases). Trimming stripped 9 bases from V and 5 bases from J, with 14 bases between. This CDR3 contains 14 residues. CDR1 LNHDA and CDR2 SQIVND come from the germline V gene (reference sequence). The CDR3 is CASRPDTDNSPLHF. As DNA, the CDR3 is TGTGCCAGCAGACCGGACACTGATAATTCACCCCTCCACTTT.

This chain joins TRBV29-1 and TRBJ1-2, with no clear D. Germline CDR1 SQVTM, CDR2 ANQGSEA. The CDR3 consists of 14 residues. V was shortened by 3 bases and J by 6 bases, with 17 bases between the two germline ends. This CDR3 is CSVDIQGGLNGYTF. The CDR3 DNA reads TGCAGCGTTGACATTCAAGGAGGCTTGAATGGCTACACCTTC.

This chain joins TRBV5-1 and TRBJ2-7, with 8 bases matching TRBD2. Germline CDR1 reads SGHRS; CDR2 reads YFSETQ. Trimming took 0 bases from V and 4 from J; bases not matched to a gene: 3. The CDR3 contains 14 residues. The CDR3 DNA reads as TGCGCCAGCAGCTTGGGTCGGGAGGGTTACGAGCAGTACTTC. Translating it yields CASSLGREGYEQYF.

The chain is built from TRBV7-2 and TRBJ1-1; TRBD1 matches at 7 bases. With 5 bases clipped from V and 1 base from J, the junction kept 4 bases outside the gene matches. Per the germline V gene, CDR1 is SGHTA and CDR2 is FQGNSA. The CDR3 totals 14 residues. The CDR3 spells CASSDRTGNTEAFF. DNA for the CDR3: TGTGCCAGCAGCGACCGGACAGGGAACACTGAAGCTTTCTTT. Complete variable domain (other parts from reference TRBV7-2 and TRBJ1-1): GAGVSQSPSNKVTEKGKDVELRCDPISGHTALYWYRQSLGQGLEFLIYFQGNSAPDKSGLPSDRFSAERTGGSVSTLTIQRTQQEDSAVYLCASSDRTGNTEAFFGQGTRLTVV.

The chain employs TRBV6-6 and TRBJ1-1; 9 bases agree with TRBD1. The V and J ends lost 6 bases and 3 bases, in that order; junction bases with no gene match: 8. Germline CDR1 reads MNHNY; CDR2 reads SVGAGI (reference sequence). This CDR3 comprises 15 residues. Here the CDR3 DNA reads TGTGCCAGCAGCCCTGGGACAGGGCTGGACACTGAAGCTTTCTTT. It yields the protein CASSPGTGLDTEAFF.

This clone was counted only a few times. V is TRBV18 and J is TRBJ1-2; D perhaps matches TRBD1 (5 bases). V shed 6 bases and J shed 5 bases, with 10 bases lying between them. In germline, CDR1 is KGHSH, CDR2 LQKENI. The length of the CDR3 is 12 residues. The CDR3 region is CASSPEGYGYTF. CDR3 bases: TGTGCCAGCTCCCCCGAGGGGTATGGCTACACCTTC.

As to this clone: The sample carries other DNA sequences with the same CDR3. V gene TRBV5-1 combines with J gene TRBJ2-3; 7 bases are shared with TRBD1. J lost 4 bases, V lost 0 bases, and 2 bases had no gene match. CDR1 is SGHRS, CDR2 YFSETQ, per germline. CDR3 length: 14 amino acids. In DNA, the CDR3 is TGCGCCAGCAGCTTGGGACAGGGTCCAGATACGCAGTATTTT. Its protein product is CASSLGQGPDTQYF.

This clone came up once. The V call is TRBV28, the J call TRBJ2-2; 10 nucleotides line up with TRBD1. The germline CDR1 and CDR2 sequences are MDHEN and SYDVKM. Trimming at V came to 6 bases and at J to 6 bases, leaving 10 bases not matched to a gene. The CDR3 is made up of 16 amino acids. The CDR3 region is CASSPPQGTGAGELFF. The CDR3 DNA reads TGTGCCAGCAGCCCACCCCAGGGGACAGGGGCCGGGGAGCTGTTTTTT.

This rearrangement joins TRBV9 to TRBJ2-1, with D possibly matching TRBD1 (6 bases). V lost 2 bases, J lost 0 bases, and 12 bases lay in between. CDR3 length equals 16 residues. Germline loops: CDR1 SGDLS, CDR2 YYNGEE. CDR3 nucleotides: TGTGCCAGCAGCGTTCAAGGACAGAACTCCTACAATGAGCAGTTCTTC. The encoded protein is CASSVQGQNSYNEQFF.